What follows are 14 T cell receptor beta chains derived from one specimen sequenced in a study of blood T cell repertoires in COVID-19. Data came from immunoSEQ multiplex PCR; TCRdb stores just in-frame clones and leaves some out. Here the sample spans roughly 77,000 clones, 60% to 80% being singletons. The material sequenced was peripheral blood. Source of these receptors: a human donor in a cohort sampled during active COVID-19.

The CDR3 DNA follows: TGTGCCAGCAGCTTGGCAGGGCACACTGAAGCTTTCTTT. Translating it yields CASSLAGHTEAFF. The chain couples TRBV5-5 to TRBJ1-1; possible D gene TRBD1, 5 bases. The CDR3 length is 13 residues. CDR1 is SGHKS and CDR2 is YYEKEE in the germline V gene (reference sequence). V dropped 0 bases and J dropped 3 bases, with 6 bases sitting between them. Drawing the rest from reference TRBV5-5 and TRBJ1-1, the complete variable domain is DAGVTQSPTHLIKTRGQQVTLRCSPISGHKSVSWYQQVLGQGPQFIFQYYEKEERGRGNFPDRFSARQFPNYSSELNVNALLLGDSALYLCASSLAGHTEAFFGQGTRLTVV.

This chain links TRBV4-1 with TRBJ2-7; D is possibly TRBD2 (5 bases). This CDR3 has 15 amino acids. From germline, CDR1 is MGHRA and CDR2 YSYEKL. V gave up 3 bases and J gave up 3 bases, with 15 bases separating them. The CDR3 DNA sequence: TGCGCCAGCAGCCAGGCACCTGGACGGGACTACGAGCAGTACTTC. It encodes CASSQAPGRDYEQYF.

The rearrangement links TRBV5-1 to TRBJ2-5; tentatively, D is TRBD1 (5 bases). Germline lookup yields CDR1 SGHRS and CDR2 YFSETQ. V lost 7 bases to trimming and J lost 1 base, with 5 bases between them. CDR3 length equals 11 residues. The CDR3: CASGAQETQYF. The DNA of the CDR3 is TGCGCCAGCGGGGCCCAAGAGACCCAGTACTTC. The full variable domain, with the rest looked up from reference TRBV5-1 and TRBJ2-5, is KAGVTQTPRYLIKTRGQQVTLSCSPISGHRSVSWYQQTPGQGLQFLFEYFSETQRNKGNFPGRFSGRQFSNSRSEMNVSTLELGDSALYLCASGAQETQYFGPGTRLLVL.

The V call is TRBV27, the J call TRBJ1-1; unclear D gene. V lost 6 bases to trimming and J lost 3 bases, with 17 bases between them. Germline-derived CDR1 and CDR2 are MNHEY and SMNVEV (reference sequence). This CDR3 spans 15 amino acids. The CDR3 loop reads CASRALDGFYTEAFF. CDR3 coding DNA: TGTGCCAGCAGAGCCCTAGACGGTTTCTACACTGAAGCTTTCTTT.

This chain uses TRBV18 with TRBJ2-2; TRBD1 matches 8 bases. The CDR3 spans 17 residues. V lost 3 bases and J lost 3; bases outside the gene matches: 9. Germline V gives CDR1 KGHSH, CDR2 LQKENI. The CDR3 DNA follows: TGTGCCAGCTCACCCACCAGCAGGGGGCCTGACACCGGGGAGCTGTTTTTT. It encodes CASSPTSRGPDTGELFF.

V is TRBV5-1 and J is TRBJ2-7, with D possibly matching TRBD1 (6 bases). The ends were cut back, 1 base at V and 2 bases at J, with 10 bases in the middle. CDR1 SGHRS and CDR2 YFSETQ come from the germline V gene. The CDR3 contains 14 residues. CDR3: CASSLSRGAYEQYF. The DNA for the CDR3 is TGCGCCAGCAGCTTGTCCAGGGGTGCCTACGAGCAGTACTTC.

This clone was observed once. The rearrangement joins TRBV23-1 to TRBJ1-3; 10 bases agree with TRBD1. TRBV23-1 is labeled an ORF, and its function is uncertain. Trimming at V came to 7 bases and at J to 0 bases, leaving 18 bases not matched to a gene. The CDR3 is made up of 20 amino acids. The DNA of the CDR3 is TGCGCCAGCACCATAACCCCCGGGACAGGGGTCCCACTCTCTGGAAACACCATATATTTT. Its translation: CASTITPGTGVPLSGNTIYF.

This clone appeared once. The sample holds other DNA sequences that translate to the same CDR3. The chain couples TRBV6-1 to TRBJ1-2, with D hard to call. V was cut by 0 bases and J by 4 bases, with 6 bases left in between. The germline V gene encodes CDR1 MNHNS and CDR2 SASEGT. The CDR3 length is 13 residues. In DNA, the CDR3 is TGTGCCAGCAGTGAAGCCAACGGCTATGGCTACACCTTC. Its protein is CASSEANGYGYTF.

The chain recombines TRBV28 with TRBJ1-1; maybe TRBD1 (6 bases). The ends were cut back, 4 bases at V and 3 bases at J, with 9 bases in the middle. Germline lookup yields CDR1 MDHEN and CDR2 SYDVKM. The CDR3 contains 13 residues. The CDR3 bases are TGTGCCAGCAGTTACGGGGGGCACACTGAAGCTTTCTTT. It specifies CASSYGGHTEAFF.

The chain couples TRBV7-3 to TRBJ1-1; weak D call: TRBD1 (6 bases). Trimming removed 5 bases at V and 4 bases at J, with 11 bases between. From germline, CDR1 is SGHTA and CDR2 FQGTGA. This CDR3 is built from 13 residues. In nucleotides, the CDR3 is TGTGCCAGCAGCACGCAACAGGGCACTGAAGCTTTCTTT. As protein: CASSTQQGTEAFF.

The chain joins TRBV19 to TRBJ1-5; unclear D gene. This CDR3 is built from 13 residues. Germline values: CDR1 LNHDA, CDR2 SQIVND (reference sequence). Trimming shortened V by 6 bases and J by 0 bases, and 6 bases separated the two germline ends. This chain's CDR3 is CASRFHSNQPQHF. CDR3 DNA: TGTGCCAGTAGGTTCCATAGCAATCAGCCCCAGCATTTT.

J is TRBJ2-7 and V is TRBV7-2, with TRBD2 matching over 11 bases. The CDR3 has 18 amino acids. With 1 base clipped from V and 3 bases from J, the junction kept 11 bases outside the gene matches. Per the germline V gene, CDR1 is SGHTA and CDR2 is FQGNSA. In nucleotides, the CDR3 is TGTGCCAGCAGCTTAGTGTTTCTAGCGGGGGGTTTCAGCTACGAGCAGTACTTC. The encoded protein is CASSLVFLAGGFSYEQYF.

This chain links TRBV5-6 with TRBJ1-5; D gene unclear. The germline V and J ends were trimmed by 0 bases and 0 bases, with 10 bases remaining between them. CDR3 length: 16 residues. Germline CDR1 and CDR2: SGHDT and YYEEEE. As DNA, the CDR3 is TGTGCCAGCAGCTTGGATGCGGGGTCTAGCAATCAGCCCCAGCATTTT. This encodes CASSLDAGSSNQPQHF.

The chain joins TRBV3-1 (or the pseudogene TRBV3-2) to TRBJ1-6; 7 nucleotides match TRBD1. Trimming cost V 6 bases and J 7 bases; bases outside gene matches: 9. Germline V gives CDR1 LGHDT, CDR2 YNNKEL (reference sequence). CDR3 length equals 15 residues. DNA of the CDR3: TGTGCCAGCAGGGAACAGGACAGGTGGAATTCACCCCTCCACTTT. Translating gives CASREQDRWNSPLHF.